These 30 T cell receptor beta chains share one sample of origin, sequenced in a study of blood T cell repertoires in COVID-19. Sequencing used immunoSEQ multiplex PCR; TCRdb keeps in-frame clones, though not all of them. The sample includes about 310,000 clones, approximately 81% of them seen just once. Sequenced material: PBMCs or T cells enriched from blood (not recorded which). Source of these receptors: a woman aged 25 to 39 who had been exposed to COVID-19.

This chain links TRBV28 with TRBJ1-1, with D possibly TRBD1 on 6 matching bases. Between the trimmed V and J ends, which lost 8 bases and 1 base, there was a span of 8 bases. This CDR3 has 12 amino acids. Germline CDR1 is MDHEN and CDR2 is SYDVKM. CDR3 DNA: TGTGCCAGCCGGGGGGCGAACACTGAAGCTTTCTTT. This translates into CASRGANTEAFF.

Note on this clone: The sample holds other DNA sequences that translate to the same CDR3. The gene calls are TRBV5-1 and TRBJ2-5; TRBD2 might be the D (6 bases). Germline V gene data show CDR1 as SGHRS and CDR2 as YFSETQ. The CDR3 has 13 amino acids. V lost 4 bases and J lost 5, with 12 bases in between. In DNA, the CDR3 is TGCGCCAGCAGCAGGGGAGGTGGGGAGACCCAGTACTTC. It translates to CASSRGGGETQYF.

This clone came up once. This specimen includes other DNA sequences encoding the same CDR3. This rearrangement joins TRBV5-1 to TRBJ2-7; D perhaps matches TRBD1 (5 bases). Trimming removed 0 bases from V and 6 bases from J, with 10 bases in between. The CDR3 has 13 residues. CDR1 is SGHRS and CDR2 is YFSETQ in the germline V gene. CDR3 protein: CASSLGQGGEQYF. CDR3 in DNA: TGCGCCAGCAGCTTGGGGCAGGGTGGCGAGCAGTACTTC.

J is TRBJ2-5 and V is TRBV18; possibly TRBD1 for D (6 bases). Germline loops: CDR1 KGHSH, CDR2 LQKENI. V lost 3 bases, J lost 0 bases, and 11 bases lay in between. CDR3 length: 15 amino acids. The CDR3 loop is CASSPNTGYQETQYF. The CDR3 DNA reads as TGTGCCAGCTCACCGAATACAGGGTACCAAGAGACCCAGTACTTC.

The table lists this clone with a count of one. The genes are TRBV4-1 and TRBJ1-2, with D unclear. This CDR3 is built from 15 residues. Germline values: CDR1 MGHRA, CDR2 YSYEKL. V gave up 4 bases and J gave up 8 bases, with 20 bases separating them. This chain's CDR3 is CASSPSDLGLGGYTF. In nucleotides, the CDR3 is TGCGCCAGCAGCCCGAGCGATCTTGGGTTAGGCGGCTACACCTTC.

The DNA of the CDR3 is TGTGCCAGCAGCTTAGCGACAGGTGGGCAGGGGGCGGTCGAGCAGTACTTC. The encoded protein is CASSLATGGQGAVEQYF. This chain uses TRBV7-6 with TRBJ2-7; TRBD1 matches at 8 bases. The CDR3 loop spans 17 amino acids. With 0 bases clipped from V and 6 bases from J, the junction kept 13 bases outside the gene matches. From germline, CDR1 is SGHVS and CDR2 FNYEAQ. The whole variable domain, remainder taken from reference TRBV7-6 and TRBJ2-7, is GAGVSQSPRYKVTKRGQDVALRCDPISGHVSLYWYRQALGQGPEFLTYFNYEAQQDKSGLPNDRFSAERPEGSISTLTIQRTEQRDSAMYRCASSLATGGQGAVEQYFGPGTRLTVT.

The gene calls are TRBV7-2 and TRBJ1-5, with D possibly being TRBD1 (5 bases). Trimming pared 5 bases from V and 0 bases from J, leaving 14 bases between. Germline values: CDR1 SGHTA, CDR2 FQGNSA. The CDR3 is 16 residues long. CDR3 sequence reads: CASSPTGTRSNQPQHF. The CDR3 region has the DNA TGTGCCAGCAGCCCAACCGGGACTCGTAGCAATCAGCCCCAGCATTTT.

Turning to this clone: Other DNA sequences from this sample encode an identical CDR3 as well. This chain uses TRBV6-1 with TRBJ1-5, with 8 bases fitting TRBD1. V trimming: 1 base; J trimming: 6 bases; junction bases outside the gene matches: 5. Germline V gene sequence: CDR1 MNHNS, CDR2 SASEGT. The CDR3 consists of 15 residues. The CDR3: CASSEGQGRIQPQHF. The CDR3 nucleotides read TGTGCCAGCAGTGAAGGACAGGGGAGGATTCAGCCCCAGCATTTT.

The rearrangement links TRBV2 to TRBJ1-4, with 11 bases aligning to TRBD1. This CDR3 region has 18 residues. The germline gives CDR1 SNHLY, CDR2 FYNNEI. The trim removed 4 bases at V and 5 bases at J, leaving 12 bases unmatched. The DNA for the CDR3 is TGTGCCAGCAGTGGGGACAGGGGGTCCTACTTATTCAATGAAAAACTGTTTTTT. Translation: CASSGDRGSYLFNEKLFF.

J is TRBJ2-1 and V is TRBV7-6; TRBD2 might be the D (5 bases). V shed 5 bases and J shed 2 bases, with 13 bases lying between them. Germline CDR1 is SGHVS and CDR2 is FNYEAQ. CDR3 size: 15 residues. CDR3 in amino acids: CASSRDGVTYNEQFF. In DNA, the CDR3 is TGTGCCAGCAGCCGGGATGGGGTGACCTACAATGAGCAGTTCTTC.

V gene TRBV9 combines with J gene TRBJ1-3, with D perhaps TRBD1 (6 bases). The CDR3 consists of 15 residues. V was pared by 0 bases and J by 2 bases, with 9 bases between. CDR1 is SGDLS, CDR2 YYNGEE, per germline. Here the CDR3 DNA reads TGTGCCAGCAGCGTAGCTGAGGGGGCTGGAAACACCATATATTTT. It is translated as CASSVAEGAGNTIYF.

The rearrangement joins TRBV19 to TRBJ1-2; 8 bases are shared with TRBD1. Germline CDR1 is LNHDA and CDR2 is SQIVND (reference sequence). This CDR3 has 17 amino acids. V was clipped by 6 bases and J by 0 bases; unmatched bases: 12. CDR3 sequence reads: CASRGDRSEAPNYGYTF. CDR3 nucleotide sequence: TGTGCCAGTAGGGGGGACAGGTCAGAGGCTCCTAACTATGGCTACACCTTC.

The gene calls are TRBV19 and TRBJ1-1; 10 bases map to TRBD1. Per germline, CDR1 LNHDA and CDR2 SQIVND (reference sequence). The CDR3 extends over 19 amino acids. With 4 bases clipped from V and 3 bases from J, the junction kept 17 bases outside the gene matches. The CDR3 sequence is CASSTGTGDPLRHYTEAFF. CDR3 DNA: TGTGCCAGTAGTACCGGGACAGGGGACCCTCTTAGGCATTACACTGAAGCTTTCTTT. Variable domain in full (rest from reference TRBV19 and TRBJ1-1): DGGITQSPKYLFRKEGQNVTLSCEQNLNHDAMYWYRQDPGQGLRLIYYSQIVNDFQKGDIAEGYSVSREKKESFPLTVTSAQKNPTAFYLCASSTGTGDPLRHYTEAFFGQGTRLTVV.

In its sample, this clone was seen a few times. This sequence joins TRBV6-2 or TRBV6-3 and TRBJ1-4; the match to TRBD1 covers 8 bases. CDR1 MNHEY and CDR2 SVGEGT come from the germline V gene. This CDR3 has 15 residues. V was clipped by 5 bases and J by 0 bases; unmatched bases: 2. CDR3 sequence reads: CASSAGQATNEKLFF. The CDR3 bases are TGTGCCAGCAGTGCGGGACAGGCAACTAATGAAAAACTGTTTTTT.

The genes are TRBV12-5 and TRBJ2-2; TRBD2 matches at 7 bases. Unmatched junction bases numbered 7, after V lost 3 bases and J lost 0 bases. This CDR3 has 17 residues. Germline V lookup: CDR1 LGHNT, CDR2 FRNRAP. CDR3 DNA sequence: TGTGCTAGTGGTTTCACGACCGGGACTACGAACACCGGGGAGCTGTTTTTT. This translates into CASGFTTGTTNTGELFF.

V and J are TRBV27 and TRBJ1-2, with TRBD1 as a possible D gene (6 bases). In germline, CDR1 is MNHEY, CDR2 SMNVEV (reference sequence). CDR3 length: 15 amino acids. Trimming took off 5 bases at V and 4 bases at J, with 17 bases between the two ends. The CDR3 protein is CASSPRTAPVYGYTF. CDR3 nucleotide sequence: TGTGCCAGCAGTCCCAGGACAGCCCCCGTCTATGGCTACACCTTC.

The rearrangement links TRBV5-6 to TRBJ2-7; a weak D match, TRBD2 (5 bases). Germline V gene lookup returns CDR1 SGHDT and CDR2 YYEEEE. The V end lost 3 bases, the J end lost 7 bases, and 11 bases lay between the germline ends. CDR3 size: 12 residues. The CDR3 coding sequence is TGTGCCAGCAGCTCGGCGACGGGAGAGCAGTACTTC. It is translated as CASSSATGEQYF.

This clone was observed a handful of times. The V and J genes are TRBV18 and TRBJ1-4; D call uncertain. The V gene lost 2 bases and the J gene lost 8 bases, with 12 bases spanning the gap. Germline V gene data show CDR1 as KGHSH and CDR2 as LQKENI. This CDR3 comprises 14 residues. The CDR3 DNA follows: TGTGCCAGCTCACCAGCAGGCCATGGGGAAAAACTGTTTTTT. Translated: CASSPAGHGEKLFF.

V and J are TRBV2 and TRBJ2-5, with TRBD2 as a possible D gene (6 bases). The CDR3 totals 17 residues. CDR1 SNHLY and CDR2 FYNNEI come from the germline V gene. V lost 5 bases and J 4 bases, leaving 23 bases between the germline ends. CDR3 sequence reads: CASSPLSGLSLVETQYF. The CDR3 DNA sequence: TGTGCCAGCAGTCCCCTCTCGGGACTCTCCTTGGTAGAGACCCAGTACTTC.

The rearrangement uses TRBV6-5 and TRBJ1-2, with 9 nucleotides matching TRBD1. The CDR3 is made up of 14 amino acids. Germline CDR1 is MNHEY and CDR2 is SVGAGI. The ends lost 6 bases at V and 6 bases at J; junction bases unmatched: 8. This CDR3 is CASRRGQGFHGYTF. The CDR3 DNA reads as TGTGCCAGCAGAAGAGGACAGGGGTTCCATGGCTACACCTTC.

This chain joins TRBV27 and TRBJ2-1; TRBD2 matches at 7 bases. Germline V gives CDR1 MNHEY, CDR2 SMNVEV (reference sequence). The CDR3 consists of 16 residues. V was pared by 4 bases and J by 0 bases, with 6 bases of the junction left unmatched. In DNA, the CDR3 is TGTGCCAGCAGTTGGGCTAGCGGCCCCTCCTACAATGAGCAGTTCTTC. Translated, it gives CASSWASGPSYNEQFF.

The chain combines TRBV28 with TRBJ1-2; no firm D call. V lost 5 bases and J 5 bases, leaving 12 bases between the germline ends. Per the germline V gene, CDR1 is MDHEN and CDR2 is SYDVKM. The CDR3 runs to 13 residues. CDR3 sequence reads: CASSGPEPYGYTF. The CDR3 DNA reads TGTGCCAGCAGTGGCCCGGAGCCATATGGCTACACCTTC.

This CDR3 reads CASSFQGSYEQYF. The CDR3, as DNA: TGTGCCAGCAGTTTCCAGGGGTCCTACGAGCAGTACTTC. This chain joins TRBV28 and TRBJ2-7; D perhaps matches TRBD1 (6 bases). Germline V gene sequence: CDR1 MDHEN, CDR2 SYDVKM. The CDR3 contains 13 residues. Trimming removed 3 bases from V and 1 base from J, with 7 bases in between.

This CDR3 reads CASSPGKWAAQSSTDTQYF. In DNA, the CDR3 is TGTGCCAGCAGCCCGGGAAAATGGGCGGCGCAGTCTAGCACAGATACGCAGTATTTT. V and J are TRBV11-2 and TRBJ2-3; D might be TRBD2 (5 bases). V dropped 5 bases and J dropped 0 bases, with 24 bases sitting between them. CDR1 is SGHAT and CDR2 is FQNNGV in the germline V gene. CDR3 length equals 19 residues.

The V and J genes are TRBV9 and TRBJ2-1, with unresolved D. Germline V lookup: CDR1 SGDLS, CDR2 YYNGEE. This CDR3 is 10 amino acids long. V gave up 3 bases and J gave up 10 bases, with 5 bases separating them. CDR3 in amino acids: CASSGLEQFF. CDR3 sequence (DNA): TGTGCCAGCAGCGGTTTAGAGCAGTTCTTC.

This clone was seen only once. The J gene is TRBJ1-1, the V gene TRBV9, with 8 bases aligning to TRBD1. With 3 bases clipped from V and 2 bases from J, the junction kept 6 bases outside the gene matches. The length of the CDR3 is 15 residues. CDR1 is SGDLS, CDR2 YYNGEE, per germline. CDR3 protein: CASSATGQGNTEAFF. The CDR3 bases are TGTGCCAGCAGCGCCACCGGACAGGGAAACACTGAAGCTTTCTTT.

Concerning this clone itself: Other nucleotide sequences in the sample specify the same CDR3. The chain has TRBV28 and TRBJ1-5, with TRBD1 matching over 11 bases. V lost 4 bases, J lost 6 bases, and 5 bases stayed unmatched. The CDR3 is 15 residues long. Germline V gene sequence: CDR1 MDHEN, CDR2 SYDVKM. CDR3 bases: TGTGCCAGCAGTTCCGGACAGGGGGCTTCTCAGCCCCAGCATTTT. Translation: CASSSGQGASQPQHF.

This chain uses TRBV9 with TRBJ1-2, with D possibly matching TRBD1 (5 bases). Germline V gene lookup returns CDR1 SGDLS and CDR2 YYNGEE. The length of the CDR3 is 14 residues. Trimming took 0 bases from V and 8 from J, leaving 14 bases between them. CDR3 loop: CASSVEGRGSGYTF. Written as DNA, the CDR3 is TGTGCCAGCAGCGTAGAGGGCCGGGGGAGCGGCTACACCTTC. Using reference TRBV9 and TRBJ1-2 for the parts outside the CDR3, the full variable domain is DSGVTQTPKHLITATGQRVTLRCSPRSGDLSVYWYQQSLDQGLQFLIQYYNGEERAKGNILERFSAQQFPDLHSELNLSSLELGDSALYFCASSVEGRGSGYTFGSGTRLTVV.

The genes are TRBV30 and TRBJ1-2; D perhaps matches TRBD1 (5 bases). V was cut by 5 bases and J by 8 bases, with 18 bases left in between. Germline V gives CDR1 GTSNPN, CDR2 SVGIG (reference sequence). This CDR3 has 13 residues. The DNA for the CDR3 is TGTGCCTGGTCGACAGCTATTACGAGGGGCTACACCTTC. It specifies CAWSTAITRGYTF.

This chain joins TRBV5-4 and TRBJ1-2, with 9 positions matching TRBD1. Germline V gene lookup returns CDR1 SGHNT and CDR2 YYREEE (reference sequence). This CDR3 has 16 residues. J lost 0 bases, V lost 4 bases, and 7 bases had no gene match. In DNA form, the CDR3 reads TGTGCCAGCAGCCAAGGGGGACAGGGAGCTAACTATGGCTACACCTTC. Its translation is CASSQGGQGANYGYTF.